Described below is a single T cell receptor beta chain sequence and its context. No cognate antigen has been identified for it. Base qualities are missing; no much larger clone stands one base away. Cut back by 1 base and 6 bases, the V and J ends lie 13 bases apart. From its cysteine to its phenylalanine, the CDR3 spans 14 amino acids. Only CDR3 DNA remains: 42 bases, in frame from the first base. As encoded in the germline V gene, CDR1 is SGHTS while CDR2 is YDEGEE. This sample is drawn from a study of blood T cell repertoires in COVID-19 (dated by TCRdb to the early 2020s). With regard to the full study: Samples covering the acute and convalescent phases of COVID-19 were provided by collaborators in the United States, Italy and Spain. The sample metadata nearly always contained a de-identified subject ID, COVID-19 status, age in years and sex. Where HLA class I and class II types were available, the types were taken from metadata supplied by the sample provider, not from assay-based typing. The material from the prospective study consisted of cDNA or gDNA derived from T cells, B-cell-depleted T cells, or PBMCs. Samples were obtained from the ongoing ImmuneRACE study (first 160 participants) and from over a thousand subjects provided by 6 global collaborators. Deeply sampled blood TCRbeta repertoires from subjects exposed to, actively infected with, or recovered from COVID-19 were included in the dataset. The repertoires were made available in a free public database intended to serve as a resource for research on the immune response to SARS-CoV-2.

A second Seattle source provided samples from volunteer blood donors who had recovered from COVID-19. Collaborating institutions collected whole blood in K2EDTA tubes following their own protocols. Collaborator samples were shipped for TCRbeta analysis as frozen whole blood, isolated PBMCs, or DNA extracted from either sample type. TCRbeta CDR3 regions were amplified from genomic DNA using the immunoSEQ Assay, a bias-controlled multiplex PCR. The original pipeline was this. The number of nucleated cells in each sample was estimated from the amplification of reference gene primers within the assay. Sequence reads were collapsed and filtered to measure the absolute abundance of every unique TCRbeta CDR3 rearrangement. For each sample, productive Simpson clonality was calculated as the square root of Simpson's diversity index over productive rearrangements. Held by TCRdb, this immuneACCESS table contains in-frame sequences only and omits some clones. Under half of the omission traces to an unresolved V gene where checked; the cause of the rest is unknown. That table is the source of V, J and clone size, and D and trimming were worked out from the DNA. A total of hundreds of thousands of clones appear in this sample, 87% of them only once. Together, the top ten hold around 12% of the sample.

What the authors observed across the whole study: Clinical and demographic metadata were provided uncurated, with the amount varying by source and participant.

The sample consisted of peripheral blood. The sequence was obtained from a woman under 30 who had recovered from COVID-19. In this chain, TRBV5-8 is recombined with TRBJ1-2, with no confident D gene call. The DNA sequence follows: TGTGCCAGCAGCTTGCTGGGAGTTTATAATGGCTACACCTTC. This sequence encodes CASSLLGVYNGYTF. The CDR3 plus the reference TRBV5-8 and TRBJ1-2 genes for the other parts give the full variable domain: EAGVTQSPTHLIKTRGQQATLRCSPISGHTSVYWYQQALGLGLQFLLWYDEGEERNRGNFPPRFSGRQFPNYSSELNVNALELEDSALYLCASSLLGVYNGYTFGSGTRLTVV.